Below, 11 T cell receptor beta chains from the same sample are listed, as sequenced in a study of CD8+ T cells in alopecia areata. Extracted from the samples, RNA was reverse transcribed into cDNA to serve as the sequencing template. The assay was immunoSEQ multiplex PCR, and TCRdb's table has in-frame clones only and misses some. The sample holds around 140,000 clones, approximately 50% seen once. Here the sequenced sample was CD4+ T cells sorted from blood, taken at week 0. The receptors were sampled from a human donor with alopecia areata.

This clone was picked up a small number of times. The CDR3 DNA reads as TGTGCCAGCAGTTTCAGGACTAGCACAGATACGCAGTATTTT. Translation gives CASSFRTSTDTQYF. The V gene is TRBV28, the J gene TRBJ2-3, with D possibly being TRBD2 (5 bases). CDR3 length: 14 residues. Germline assignment: CDR1 MDHEN and CDR2 SYDVKM. V was cut by 3 bases and J by 0 bases, with 7 bases left in between.

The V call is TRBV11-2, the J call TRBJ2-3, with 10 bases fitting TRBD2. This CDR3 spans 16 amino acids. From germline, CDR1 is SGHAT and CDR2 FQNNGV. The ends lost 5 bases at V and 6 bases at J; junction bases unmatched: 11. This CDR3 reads CASSPGRAGGPDTQYF. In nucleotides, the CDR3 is TGTGCCAGCAGCCCAGGTCGAGCGGGAGGGCCGGATACGCAGTATTTT. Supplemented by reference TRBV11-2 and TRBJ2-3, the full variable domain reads EAGVAQSPRYKIIEKRQSVAFWCNPISGHATLYWYQQILGQGPKLLIQFQNNGVVDDSQLPKDRFSAERLKGVDSTLKIQPAKLEDSAVYLCASSPGRAGGPDTQYFGPGTRLTVL.

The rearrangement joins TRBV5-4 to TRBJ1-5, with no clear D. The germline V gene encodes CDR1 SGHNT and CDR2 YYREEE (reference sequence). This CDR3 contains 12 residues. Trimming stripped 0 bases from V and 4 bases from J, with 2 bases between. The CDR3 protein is CASSLGNQPQHF. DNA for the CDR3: TGTGCCAGCAGCTTGGGTAATCAGCCCCAGCATTTT.

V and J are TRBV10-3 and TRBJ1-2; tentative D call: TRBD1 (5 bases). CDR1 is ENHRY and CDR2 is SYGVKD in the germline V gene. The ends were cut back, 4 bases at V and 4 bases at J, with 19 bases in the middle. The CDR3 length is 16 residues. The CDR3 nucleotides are TGTGCCATCAGTGTCGTTACCGGGGACCCCCCCTATGGCTACACCTTC. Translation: CAISVVTGDPPYGYTF.

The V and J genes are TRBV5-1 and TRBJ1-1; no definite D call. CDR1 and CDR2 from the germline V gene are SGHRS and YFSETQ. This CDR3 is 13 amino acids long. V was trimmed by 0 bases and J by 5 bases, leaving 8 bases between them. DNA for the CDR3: TGCGCCAGCAGCTTGGGACCGGATACTGAAGCTTTCTTT. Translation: CASSLGPDTEAFF.

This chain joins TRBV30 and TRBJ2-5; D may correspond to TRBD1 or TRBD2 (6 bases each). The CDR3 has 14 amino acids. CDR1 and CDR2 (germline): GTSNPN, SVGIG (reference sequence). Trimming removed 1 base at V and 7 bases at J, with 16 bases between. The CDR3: CAWSGNGGQGTQYF. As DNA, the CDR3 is TGTGCCTGGAGTGGGAATGGGGGGCAGGGGACCCAGTACTTC.

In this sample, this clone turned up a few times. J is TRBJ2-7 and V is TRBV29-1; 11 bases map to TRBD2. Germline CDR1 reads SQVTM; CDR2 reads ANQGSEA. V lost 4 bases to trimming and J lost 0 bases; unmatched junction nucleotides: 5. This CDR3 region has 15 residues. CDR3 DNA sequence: TGCAGCGTTGCCGGGACTAGCGGCCGCTCCTACGAGCAGTACTTC. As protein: CSVAGTSGRSYEQYF.

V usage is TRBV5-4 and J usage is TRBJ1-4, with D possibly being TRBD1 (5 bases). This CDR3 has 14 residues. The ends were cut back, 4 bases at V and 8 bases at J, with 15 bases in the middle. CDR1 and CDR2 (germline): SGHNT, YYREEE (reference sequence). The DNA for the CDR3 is TGTGCCAGCAGCCCTCAGGGCATCGGGGAAAAACTGTTTTTT. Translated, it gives CASSPQGIGEKLFF.

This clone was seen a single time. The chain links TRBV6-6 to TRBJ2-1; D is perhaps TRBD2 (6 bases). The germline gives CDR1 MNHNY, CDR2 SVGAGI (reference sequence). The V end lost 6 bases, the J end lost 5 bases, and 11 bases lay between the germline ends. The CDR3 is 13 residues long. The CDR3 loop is CASRVGSHNEQFF. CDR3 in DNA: TGTGCCAGCAGGGTCGGGAGCCACAATGAGCAGTTCTTC.

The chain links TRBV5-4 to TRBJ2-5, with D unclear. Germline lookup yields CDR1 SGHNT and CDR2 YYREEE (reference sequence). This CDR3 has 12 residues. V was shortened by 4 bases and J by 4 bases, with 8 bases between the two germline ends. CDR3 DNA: TGTGCCAGCAGCCTTAGCAGAGAGACCCAGTACTTC. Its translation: CASSLSRETQYF.

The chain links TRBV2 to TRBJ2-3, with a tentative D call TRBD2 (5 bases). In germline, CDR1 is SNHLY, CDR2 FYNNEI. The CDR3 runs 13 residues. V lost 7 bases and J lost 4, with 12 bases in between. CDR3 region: CASTPAGADTQYF. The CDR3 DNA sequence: TGTGCCAGCACCCCCGCCGGGGCAGATACGCAGTATTTT.